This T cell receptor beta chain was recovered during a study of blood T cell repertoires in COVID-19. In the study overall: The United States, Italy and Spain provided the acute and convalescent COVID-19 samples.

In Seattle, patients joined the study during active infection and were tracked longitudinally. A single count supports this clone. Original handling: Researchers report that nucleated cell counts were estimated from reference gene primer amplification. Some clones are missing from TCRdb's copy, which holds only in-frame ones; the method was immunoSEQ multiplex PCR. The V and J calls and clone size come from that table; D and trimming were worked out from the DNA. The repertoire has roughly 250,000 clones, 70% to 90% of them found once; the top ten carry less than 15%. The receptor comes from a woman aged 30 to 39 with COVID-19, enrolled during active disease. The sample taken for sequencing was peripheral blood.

The CDR3 nucleotides read TGTGCCAGTAGGATTAGGGGAGGGGGAAGCAATCAGCCCCAGCATTTT. It codes for CASRIRGGGSNQPQHF. The chain couples TRBV19 to TRBJ1-5, with D perhaps matching TRBD1 (6 bases). The CDR3 has 16 amino acids. V was pared by 6 bases and J by 1 base, with 16 bases between. Germline CDR1 is LNHDA and CDR2 is SQIVND (reference sequence).